This is a list of T cell receptor beta chains from one sample in a study of T cell changes during pregnancy in multiple sclerosis. Here immunoSEQ multiplex PCR was the method, and the copy in TCRdb shows in-frame clones only, minus some. Here the sample spans some 40,000 clones, about 94% being singletons. The sample consisted of CD4+ T cells from peripheral blood mononuclear cells, taken after pregnancy. The receptors were gathered from a female donor with multiple sclerosis, enrolled in a pregnancy study. Each CDR3 is given with its conserved first and last residue. Fields, in order: clone size, D gene, V gene, J gene, CDR3 protein, CDR3 DNA. The D gene is left open where the match is weak. Expanded clones get a size class; other rows say once, few or many, or leave the size out.

.	TRBD2	TRBV9	TRBJ2-1	CASSVDPSGGSNEQFF	TGTGCCAGCAGCGTAGACCCTAGCGGGGGGTCCAATGAGCAGTTCTTC
.	.	TRBV6-1	TRBJ1-5	CASFSGGAGQPQHF	TGTGCCAGCTTTAGCGGGGGGGCTGGTCAGCCCCAGCATTTT
.	TRBD2	TRBV29-1	TRBJ2-1	CSVVPHGTRDNEQFF	TGCAGCGTTGTCCCTCATGGGACTAGAGACAATGAGCAGTTCTTC
.	.	TRBV7-9	TRBJ2-3	CASSLTASTDTQYF	TGTGCCAGCAGCCTGACAGCTTCCACAGATACGCAGTATTTT
once	.	TRBV18	TRBJ1-5	CASSPGESGQPQHF	TGTGCCAGCTCACCAGGCGAGTCAGGACAGCCCCAGCATTTT
.	TRBD1	TRBV2	TRBJ1-2	CASSWGQGYGYTF	TGTGCCAGCAGTTGGGGACAGGGCTATGGCTACACCTTC
.	.	TRBV5-5	TRBJ1-1	CASSLREGYGTEAFF	TGTGCCAGCAGCCTAAGGGAGGGGTACGGCACTGAAGCTTTCTTT
few	.	TRBV6-4	TRBJ1-6	CASTYSPGNSPLHF	TGTGCCAGCACTTATTCTCCAGGGAATTCACCCCTCCACTTT
.	TRBD1	TRBV18	TRBJ1-3	CASSPRDSGNTIYF	TGTGCCAGCTCACCCCGGGACAGTGGAAACACCATATATTTT
.	.	TRBV7-2	TRBJ1-5	CASSPKAGQPQHF	TGTGCCAGCAGTCCCAAGGCGGGTCAGCCCCAGCATTTT
few	TRBD1	TRBV27	TRBJ1-6	CASRSTGTGGGSPLHF	TGTGCCAGTCGAAGTACCGGGACAGGGGGGGGTTCACCCCTCCACTTT
.	.	TRBV29-1	TRBJ1-5	CSVEDHRRINQPQHF	TGCAGCGTTGAAGATCATCGGCGGATCAATCAGCCCCAGCATTTT
.	TRBD2	TRBV2	TRBJ2-1	CASSATSGSIHVQFF	TGTGCCAGCAGCGCGACTAGCGGGTCAATCCACGTGCAGTTCTTC
.	.	TRBV27	TRBJ1-6	CASSLGRGASYNSPLHF	TGTGCCAGCAGTTTAGGCAGGGGCGCTTCCTATAATTCACCCCTCCACTTT
.	.	TRBV11-1	TRBJ1-5	CASSLSRDQPQHF	TGTGCCAGCAGCTTATCCAGGGATCAGCCCCAGCATTTT
.	.	TRBV5-1	TRBJ1-1	CASSLAGGGGTEAFF	TGCGCCAGCAGCTTGGCCGGGGGGGGAGGCACTGAAGCTTTCTTT
.	.	TRBV5-6	TRBJ1-1	CASSLIAGSTEAFF	TGTGCCAGCAGCTTGATTGCGGGTTCCACTGAAGCTTTCTTT
.	.	TRBV7-8	TRBJ2-3	CASSLARGTDTQYF	TGTGCCAGCAGCTTAGCTCGCGGCACAGATACGCAGTATTTT
.	.	TRBV6-4	TRBJ1-1	CASTPSPGNTEAFF	TGTGCCAGCACTCCCTCGCCGGGGAACACTGAAGCTTTCTTT
.	TRBD1	TRBV27	TRBJ1-6	CASSLAGGINNSPLHF	TGTGCCAGCAGTTTAGCAGGGGGGATAAATAATTCACCCCTCCACTTT
.	.	TRBV5-4	TRBJ2-7	CASSLTGWGEQYF	TGTGCCAGCAGCTTGACAGGGTGGGGGGAGCAGTACTTC
.	.	TRBV5-1	TRBJ1-4	CASSPWKKGQMNVGPEKLFF	TGCGCCAGCAGCCCCTGGAAGAAGGGGCAAATGAACGTGGGGCCTGAAAAACTGTTTTTT
.	TRBD2	TRBV18	TRBJ2-7	CASSPRLAGVTYEQYF	TGTGCCAGCTCACCAAGGCTAGCGGGGGTTACCTACGAGCAGTACTTC
once	TRBD2	TRBV5-8	TRBJ2-7	CASSFLGAGGGPDYEQYF	TGTGCCAGCAGCTTTCTAGGGGCCGGCGGGGGGCCGGACTACGAGCAGTACTTC
few	TRBD1	TRBV5-1	TRBJ2-7	CAMPSCGGQGVSYEQYF	TGCGCCATGCCCAGTTGTGGCGGACAGGGGGTGTCCTACGAGCAGTACTTC
.	.	TRBV7-8	TRBJ1-1	CASRYAGENTEAFF	TGTGCCAGCAGATATGCGGGGGAGAACACTGAAGCTTTCTTT
.	TRBD1	TRBV7-9	TRBJ1-1	CAPAQGANTEAFF	TGTGCCCCCGCCCAGGGGGCGAATACTGAAGCTTTCTTT
.	TRBD1	TRBV10-3	TRBJ2-4	CAISRDRGENIQYF	TGTGCCATCAGTCGGGACAGGGGGGAAAACATTCAGTACTTC
.	.	TRBV5-6	TRBJ1-2	CASSLLPPEEYGYTF	TGTGCCAGCAGCTTGTTACCTCCCGAGGAATATGGCTACACCTTC
.	.	TRBV19	TRBJ1-1	CASIGVWQGGDTEAFF	TGTGCCAGTATCGGGGTATGGCAGGGAGGGGACACTGAAGCTTTCTTT
once	TRBD1	TRBV6-4	TRBJ1-5	CASSDSQGMPQHF	TGTGCCAGCAGCGATTCACAGGGGATGCCCCAGCATTTT
.	.	TRBV15	TRBJ2-3	CATSRGVSESLWDTQYF	TGTGCCACCAGCAGAGGAGTTAGTGAGAGTTTGTGGGATACGCAGTATTTT
.	.	TRBV7-9	TRBJ1-4	CASSWPKGVELFF	TGTGCCAGCAGCTGGCCGAAGGGGGTAGAACTGTTTTTT
.	TRBD2	TRBV5-4	TRBJ2-1	CASSPSSGEYNEQFF	TGTGCCAGCAGCCCCTCTAGCGGGGAGTACAATGAGCAGTTCTTC
once	TRBD1	TRBV5-4	TRBJ2-1	CASSVRDRGDNEQFF	TGTGCCAGCAGCGTCCGGGACAGGGGAGACAATGAGCAGTTCTTC
.	TRBD1	TRBV6-5	TRBJ2-7	CASSPTGSSYEQYF	TGTGCCAGCAGTCCGACAGGGAGCTCCTACGAGCAGTACTTC
.	.	TRBV9	TRBJ1-2	CASSVAGGRTGYTF	TGTGCCAGCAGCGTAGCTGGGGGCAGGACTGGCTACACCTTC
once	.	TRBV14	TRBJ2-2	CASSAQVANTGELFF	TGTGCCAGCAGCGCACAGGTTGCGAACACCGGGGAGCTGTTTTTT
.	.	TRBV6-5	TRBJ1-2	CAIRRGNYGYTF	TGTGCCATTCGACGGGGTAACTATGGCTACACCTTC
.	.	TRBV5-1	TRBJ2-4	CASRGGRESKNIQYF	TGCGCCAGCCGTGGGGGGCGGGAGTCCAAAAACATTCAGTACTTC
.	.	TRBV7-9	TRBJ1-6	CASSFSDLNSPLHF	TGTGCCAGCAGCTTTTCGGACTTGAATTCACCCCTCCACTTT
once	.	TRBV6-1	TRBJ1-2	CASNLRGEGGYTF	TGTGCCAGCAACCTAAGGGGGGAGGGAGGCTACACCTTC
.	.	TRBV7-9	TRBJ2-1	CASSLVSYNEQFF	TGTGCCAGCAGCTTAGTATCCTACAATGAGCAGTTCTTC
.	.	TRBV9	TRBJ2-2	CASSVGATNTGELFF	TGTGCCAGCAGCGTAGGGGCAACGAACACCGGGGAGCTGTTTTTT